This T cell receptor beta chain comes out of a study of blood T cell repertoires in COVID-19. V was clipped by 3 bases and J by 6 bases, with 9 bases between them. The CDR3 is made up of 14 amino acids. Germline V gene data show CDR1 as LNHDA and CDR2 as SQIVND (reference sequence). Profiled with immunoSEQ multiplex PCR; TCRdb holds only in-frame clones, not every one. The sample contains 160,000 or so clones, around 91% of which appear only once. This TCR was recovered from a middle-aged woman with acute or convalescent COVID-19. V and J are TRBV19 and TRBJ1-6, with D unresolved. The sequencing sample was made of peripheral blood. The CDR3 DNA reads as TGTGCCAGTAGTATTTTTGGCCTTAATTCACCCCTCCACTTT. Its protein product is CASSIFGLNSPLHF.